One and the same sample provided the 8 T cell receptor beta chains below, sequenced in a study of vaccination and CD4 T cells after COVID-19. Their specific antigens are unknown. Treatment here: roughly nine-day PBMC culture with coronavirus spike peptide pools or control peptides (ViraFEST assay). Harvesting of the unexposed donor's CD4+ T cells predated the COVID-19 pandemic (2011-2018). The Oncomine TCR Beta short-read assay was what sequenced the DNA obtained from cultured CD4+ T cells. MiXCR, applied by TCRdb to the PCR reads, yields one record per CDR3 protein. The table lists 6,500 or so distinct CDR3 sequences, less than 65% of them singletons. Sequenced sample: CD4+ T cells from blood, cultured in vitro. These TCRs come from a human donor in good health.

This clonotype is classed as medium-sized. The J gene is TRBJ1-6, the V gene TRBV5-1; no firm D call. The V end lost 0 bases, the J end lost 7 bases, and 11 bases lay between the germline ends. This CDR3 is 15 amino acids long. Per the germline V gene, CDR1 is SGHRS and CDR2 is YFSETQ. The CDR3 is CASSLETPHNSPLHF. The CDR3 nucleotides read TGCGCCAGCAGCTTGGAGACACCTCACAATTCACCCCTCCACTTT.

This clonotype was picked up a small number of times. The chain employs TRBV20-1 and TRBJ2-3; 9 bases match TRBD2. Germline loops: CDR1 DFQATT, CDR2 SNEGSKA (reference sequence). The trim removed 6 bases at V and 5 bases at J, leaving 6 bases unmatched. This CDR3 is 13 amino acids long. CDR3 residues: CSATRAGGDTQYF. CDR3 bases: TGCAGTGCCACCAGAGCGGGGGGAGATACGCAGTATTTT.

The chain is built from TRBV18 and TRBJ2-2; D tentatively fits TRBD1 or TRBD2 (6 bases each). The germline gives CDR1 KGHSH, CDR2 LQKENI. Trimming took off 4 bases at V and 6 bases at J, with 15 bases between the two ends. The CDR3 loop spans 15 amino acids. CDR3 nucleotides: TGTGCCAGCTCACTCGACAGGCGGGACGCCGGGGAGCTGTTTTTT. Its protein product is CASSLDRRDAGELFF.

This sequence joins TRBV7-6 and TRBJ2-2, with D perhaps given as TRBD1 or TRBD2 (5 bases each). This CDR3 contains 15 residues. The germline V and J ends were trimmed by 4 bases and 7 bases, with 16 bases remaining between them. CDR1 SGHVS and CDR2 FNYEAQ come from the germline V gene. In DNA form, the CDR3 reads TGTGCCAGCAGCTCATCCGGGACGGCCGACGGGGAGCTGTTTTTT. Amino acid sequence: CASSSSGTADGELFF.

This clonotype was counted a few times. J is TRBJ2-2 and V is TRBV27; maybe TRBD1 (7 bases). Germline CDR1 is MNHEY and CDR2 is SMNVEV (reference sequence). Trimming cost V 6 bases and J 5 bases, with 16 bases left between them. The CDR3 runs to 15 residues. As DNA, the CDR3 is TGTGCCAGCAGAATCGCGACAGGGAGGACCGGGGAGCTGTTTTTT. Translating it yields CASRIATGRTGELFF.

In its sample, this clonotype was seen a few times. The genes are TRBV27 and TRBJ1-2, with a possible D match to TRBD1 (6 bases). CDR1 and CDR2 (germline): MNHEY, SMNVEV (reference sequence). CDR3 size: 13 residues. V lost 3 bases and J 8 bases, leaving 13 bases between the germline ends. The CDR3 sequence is CASSFTGTGGYTF. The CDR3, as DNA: TGTGCCAGCAGTTTCACAGGGACTGGCGGCTACACCTTC.

CDR3 protein: CSARGGGTGATNYGYTF. CDR3 DNA sequence: TGCAGTGCTAGAGGGGGGGGGACAGGGGCAACTAACTATGGCTACACCTTC. The V gene is TRBV20-1, the J gene TRBJ1-2, with 10 bases identical to TRBD1. V was pared by 1 base and J by 0 bases, with 8 bases of the junction left unmatched. Germline V gene lookup returns CDR1 DFQATT and CDR2 SNEGSKA (reference sequence). The CDR3 is 17 residues long.

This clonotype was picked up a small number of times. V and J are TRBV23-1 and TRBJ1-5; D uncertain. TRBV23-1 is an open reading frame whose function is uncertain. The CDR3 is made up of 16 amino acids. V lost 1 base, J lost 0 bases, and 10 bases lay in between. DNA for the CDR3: TGCGCCAGCAGTCAATGCAGGATAGATAGCAATCAGCCCCAGCATTTT. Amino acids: CASSQCRIDSNQPQHF.